A selection of T cell receptor beta chains follows, all from one sample in a study of TIL therapy for anti-PD-1-resistant metastatic lung cancer. Method: immunoSEQ multiplex PCR; TCRdb's copy keeps in-frame clones and lacks some. The sample lists about 32,000 clones; 74% were seen once. Sequenced here: blood, sampled at baseline. The receptors stem from a woman between 30 and 79 years old with non-small cell lung cancer. Both conserved end residues are part of each CDR3. Each record gives: clone size, D gene, V gene, CDR3 length, J gene, CDR3 protein, CDR3 DNA. D genes are given only for firm matches. Clone size appears in some rows only: once, few, many, or a class for an expanded clone.

NA,NA,TRBV29-1,13,TRBJ2-1,CSARTLSYNEQFF,TGCAGCGCTAGGACACTCTCCTACAATGAGCAGTTCTTC
few,NA,TRBV6-6,15,TRBJ2-5,CASSPWAGNQETQYF,TGTGCCAGCAGCCCCTGGGCAGGGAACCAAGAGACCCAGTACTTC
NA,NA,TRBV18,11,TRBJ2-2,CASSPPGELFF,TGTGCCAGCTCACCACCCGGGGAGCTGTTTTTT
few,NA,TRBV19,13,TRBJ1-1,CASSKYRDTEAFF,TGTGCCAGTAGTAAATATAGGGACACTGAAGCTTTCTTT
NA,NA,TRBV7-9,14,TRBJ2-2,CASSLLANTGELFF,TGTGCCAGCAGCTTGTTGGCGAACACCGGGGAGCTGTTTTTT
NA,NA,TRBV5-1,15,TRBJ2-3,CASSLGRGGTDTQYF,TGCGCCAGCAGCTTAGGCAGGGGTGGAACAGATACGCAGTATTTT
few,NA,TRBV27,14,TRBJ1-1,CASRRSALNTEAFF,TGTGCCAGCAGGAGGTCGGCTTTGAACACTGAAGCTTTCTTT
NA,NA,TRBV20-1,11,TRBJ2-7,CSARTPEEQYF,TGCAGTGCTAGAACCCCCGAGGAGCAGTACTTC
few,TRBD2,TRBV30,15,TRBJ2-7,CAGTRTSGHTYEQYF,TGTGCCGGTACCAGGACTAGCGGGCACACCTACGAGCAGTACTTC
few,NA,TRBV19,14,TRBJ1-5,CASSIPENAQPQHF,TGTGCCAGTAGTATACCAGAAAACGCTCAGCCCCAGCATTTT
few,NA,TRBV4-2,14,TRBJ2-1,CASSPSLGDNEQFF,TGTGCCAGCAGCCCAAGCCTAGGGGACAATGAGCAGTTCTTC
NA,NA,TRBV15,14,TRBJ1-1,CATSRVPGRPEAFF,TGTGCCACCAGCAGAGTGCCGGGGAGGCCTGAAGCTTTCTTT
NA,NA,TRBV2,13,TRBJ1-6,CASSYRSGSPLHF,TGTGCCAGCAGTTACAGGAGTGGGTCACCCCTCCACTTT
NA,NA,TRBV7-9,13,TRBJ2-1,CASSLEIRHEQFF,TGTGCCAGCAGCTTAGAAATCAGACACGAGCAGTTCTTC
once,NA,TRBV30,13,TRBJ1-1,CAWLYAENTEAFF,TGTGCCTGGTTATACGCAGAGAACACTGAAGCTTTCTTT
NA,TRBD1,TRBV7-9,15,TRBJ2-3,CASSLGGGAADTQYF,TGTGCCAGCAGCTTAGGAGGGGGCGCCGCAGATACGCAGTATTTT
NA,NA,TRBV12-5,13,TRBJ2-7,CASGLVRGYEQYF,TGTGCTAGTGGTTTGGTAAGAGGGTACGAGCAGTACTTC
NA,NA,TRBV6-1,15,TRBJ2-3,CASSPGHRNTDTQYF,TGTGCCAGCAGCCCGGGACACCGGAACACAGATACGCAGTATTTT
NA,NA,TRBV27,15,TRBJ2-3,CASTSLLLTGDTQYF,TGTGCCAGCACCTCTCTACTTCTTACGGGGGATACGCAGTATTTT
NA,TRBD1,TRBV29-1,13,TRBJ1-4,CSVGGQQNEKLFF,TGCAGCGTGGGGGGACAGCAAAATGAAAAACTGTTTTTT
NA,TRBD2,TRBV11-3,17,TRBJ2-7,CANSPGGIAGASYEQYF,TGTGCCAACAGCCCCGGTGGGATAGCGGGAGCATCCTACGAGCAGTACTTC
NA,NA,TRBV6-6,14,TRBJ2-7,CASSYPGPSYEQYF,TGTGCCAGCAGTTATCCAGGGCCCTCCTACGAGCAGTACTTC
NA,NA,TRBV7-8,17,TRBJ1-5,CASSSQFEGRGNQPQHF,TGTGCCAGCAGCTCTCAATTTGAGGGGAGGGGAAATCAGCCCCAGCATTTT
NA,NA,TRBV11-2,17,TRBJ2-3,CASSPPGRGRFPDTQYF,TGTGCCAGCAGCCCACCCGGTAGGGGAAGGTTCCCAGATACGCAGTATTTT
once,TRBD1,TRBV27,13,TRBJ1-1,CASSRTGLFQAFF,TGTGCGAGCAGTAGGACAGGGCTCTTCCAAGCTTTCTTT
NA,NA,TRBV29-1,15,TRBJ2-4,CSVEETATTGDIQYF,TGCAGCGTTGAAGAGACAGCTACCACCGGGGACATTCAGTACTTC
NA,NA,TRBV30,12,TRBJ2-6,CACMAGANVLTF,TGTGCCTGTATGGCTGGGGCCAACGTCCTGACTTTC
few,NA,TRBV6-4,14,TRBJ1-1,CASSVRDGSLEAFF,TGTGCCAGCAGTGTCCGGGACGGAAGTCTTGAAGCTTTCTTT
NA,NA,TRBV5-6,16,TRBJ2-7,CASSYSWVVSPGEQYF,TGTGCCAGCAGCTACTCCTGGGTCGTTTCACCGGGCGAGCAGTACTTC
NA,NA,TRBV10-1,14,TRBJ2-2,CASSESLQTGELFF,TGCGCCAGCAGTGAGTCCTTACAAACCGGGGAGCTGTTTTTT
NA,NA,TRBV5-1,14,TRBJ2-5,CASSLVGGQETQYF,TGCGCCAGCAGCTTGGTTGGGGGGCAAGAGACCCAGTACTTC
NA,NA,TRBV27,13,TRBJ2-6,CASSFSGANVLTF,TGTGCCAGCAGTTTTTCAGGGGCCAACGTCCTGACTTTC
NA,NA,TRBV6-1,17,TRBJ2-6,CASSGRTENSGANVLTF,TGTGCCAGCAGTGGACGGACGGAAAACTCTGGGGCCAACGTCCTGACTTTC